The 12 T cell receptor beta chains below come from one sample, sequenced in a study of T cell responses to AZD1222 COVID-19 vaccine. Assay used: immunoSEQ multiplex PCR; TCRdb lists only in-frame clones, some missing. The table shows about 200,000 clones, with around 94% occurring only once. Sequenced material: peripheral blood, taken 28 days after the second dose of the MenACWY control vaccine. The receptors here all came from an adult who received the MenACWY meningococcal vaccine as a control.

This sequence joins TRBV3-1 (or the pseudogene TRBV3-2) and TRBJ1-1; D remains unclear. The CDR3 is made up of 16 amino acids. Germline CDR1 and CDR2: LGHDT and YNNKEL (reference sequence). V shed 0 bases and J shed 2 bases, with 13 bases lying between them. The CDR3 here is CASSQEIWVRNTEAFF. Here the CDR3 DNA reads TGTGCCAGCAGCCAAGAAATTTGGGTACGAAACACTGAAGCTTTCTTT.

V gene TRBV6-1 combines with J gene TRBJ1-2; D not resolved. The CDR3 sequence is 17 residues long. Germline lookup yields CDR1 MNHNS and CDR2 SASEGT. Trimming took 0 bases from V and 4 from J, leaving 18 bases between them. The CDR3 region has the DNA TGTGCCAGCAGTGAAGCGATAGTGGGAGGCAGGCCCTATGGCTACACCTTC. It encodes CASSEAIVGGRPYGYTF.

The chain has TRBV3-1 (or the pseudogene TRBV3-2) and TRBJ1-5, with a tentative D call TRBD1 (6 bases). Per the germline V gene, CDR1 is LGHDT and CDR2 is YNNKEL (reference sequence). Trimming cost V 4 bases and J 0 bases, with 10 bases left between them. The CDR3 sequence is 15 residues long. CDR3 sequence (DNA): TGTGCCAGCAGCCCACAGGGATATAGCAATCAGCCCCAGCATTTT. This gives the protein CASSPQGYSNQPQHF.

V is TRBV5-5 and J is TRBJ1-2, with 9 bases lining up with TRBD1. This CDR3 has 14 amino acids. The J segment lost 4 bases and the V segment lost 4 bases, leaving 5 bases of the junction unmatched. CDR1 is SGHKS and CDR2 is YYEKEE in the germline V gene (reference sequence). CDR3 in amino acids: CASSLGQGPYGYTF. The DNA of the CDR3 is TGTGCCAGCAGCCTTGGACAGGGGCCCTATGGCTACACCTTC.

The chain combines TRBV27 with TRBJ2-1, with 12 bases matching TRBD2. V dropped 6 bases and J dropped 0; count of bases not matched to a gene: 15. Germline loops: CDR1 MNHEY, CDR2 SMNVEV (reference sequence). The CDR3 runs 20 residues. CDR3 amino acids: CASRSGQGTSGPSSYNEQFF. The CDR3 bases are TGTGCCAGCAGGTCCGGTCAAGGGACTAGCGGGCCTAGCTCCTACAATGAGCAGTTCTTC.

The chain is built from TRBV5-1 and TRBJ2-4; D tentatively reads TRBD1 or TRBD2 (5 bases each). CDR3 size: 16 residues. V was clipped by 1 base and J by 6 bases, with 17 bases between them. The V gene's germline CDR1 is SGHRS and CDR2 YFSETQ. CDR3 loop: CASSLSGQGYPNIQYF. CDR3 sequence (DNA): TGCGCCAGCAGCTTGTCGGGGCAGGGCTACCCAAACATTCAGTACTTC.

The V call is TRBV15, the J call TRBJ1-1; possible D gene TRBD1, 5 bases. The CDR3 extends over 16 amino acids. The V end lost 1 base, the J end lost 6 bases, and 18 bases lay between the germline ends. The germline V gene encodes CDR1 LNHNV and CDR2 YYDKDF (reference sequence). The CDR3 DNA reads as TGTGCCACCAGCAGAGTACTTGGCACCGGGGGGTCTGAAGCTTTCTTT. Translating gives CATSRVLGTGGSEAFF.

This sequence joins TRBV28 and TRBJ2-5; TRBD2 might be the D (5 bases). The ends were cut back, 4 bases at V and 4 bases at J, with 10 bases in the middle. There are 13 residues in the CDR3. CDR1 is MDHEN and CDR2 is SYDVKM in the germline V gene. This chain's CDR3 is CASSSLRVETQYF. CDR3 DNA: TGTGCCAGCAGTTCCCTGCGGGTAGAGACCCAGTACTTC.

The table lists this clone with a count of one. The J gene is TRBJ2-7, the V gene TRBV12-3 or TRBV12-4; D ambiguous. V lost 3 bases and J 3 bases, leaving 6 bases between the germline ends. The CDR3 runs 12 residues. CDR3 amino acids: CASSFVGYEQYF. The CDR3, as DNA: TGTGCCAGCAGTTTTGTAGGCTACGAGCAGTACTTC.

The genes are TRBV6-5 and TRBJ2-1; TRBD1 agrees at 11 bases. V lost 6 bases and J lost 6; bases outside the gene matches: 4. This CDR3 is built from 14 residues. CDR1 is MNHEY and CDR2 is SVGAGI in the germline V gene. The CDR3 sequence is CASSGQGASNEQFF. The CDR3 bases are TGTGCCAGCAGCGGACAGGGGGCAAGCAATGAGCAGTTCTTC.

This chain links TRBV3-1 (or the pseudogene TRBV3-2) with TRBJ1-3; no reliable D call. This CDR3 region has 13 residues. Per the germline V gene, CDR1 is LGHDT and CDR2 is YNNKEL (reference sequence). Trimming took 4 bases from V and 0 from J, leaving 4 bases between them. The CDR3 nucleotides are TGTGCCAGCAGCCTAAACTCTGGAAACACCATATATTTT. Its protein product is CASSLNSGNTIYF.

This clone was picked up one time. This chain links TRBV6-5 with TRBJ2-3, with D maybe TRBD2 (5 bases). The CDR3 covers 13 residues. From germline, CDR1 is MNHEY and CDR2 SVGAGI. V dropped 8 bases and J dropped 0 bases, with 9 bases sitting between them. The CDR3 here is CASLLESTDTQYF. The CDR3 DNA reads as TGTGCCAGCCTACTAGAGAGCACAGATACGCAGTATTTT.